One sample yielded the 23 T cell receptor beta chains listed below, sequenced in a study of T cells in Graves' hyperthyroidism and ophthalmopathy. Amplification of TCR beta CDR3 regions was performed using RNA transcripts as template. The HTBI primer set was used in a first-round RT-PCR of the TCR CDR3. Each CDR3 protein is one row after TCRdb ran MiXCR on the multiplex PCR reads. The table includes some 500,000 distinct CDR3 sequences, approximately 16% detected once. The source material was blood. These receptors all stem from a woman in her 30s with Graves' ophthalmopathy.

This clonotype was recorded at least ten times. The chain couples TRBV3-1 to TRBJ2-1, with D perhaps being TRBD1 or TRBD2 (5 bases each). With 0 bases removed from V and 4 bases from J, the gap between germline ends came to 13 bases. Germline V gene data show CDR1 as LGHDT and CDR2 as YNNKEL (reference sequence). This CDR3 has 16 amino acids. In DNA, the CDR3 is TGTGCCAGCAGCCAAGATCGGGGCTATGGGTACAATGAGCAGTTCTTC. Its protein is CASSQDRGYGYNEQFF.

Concerning this clonotype itself: Since a much larger clone is just one base distant, this may be a read error. The conserved closing phenylalanine or tryptophan is absent in this CDR3, likely reflecting a read error. The chain uses TRBV30 and TRBJ1-1; 7 nucleotides align to TRBD1. Losses at the gene ends were 0 bases for V and 5 bases for J; bases not matched to a gene: 6. Germline V CDR1 and CDR2: GTSNPN, SVGIG (reference sequence). This CDR3 is 14 amino acids long. The DNA for the CDR3 is TGTGCCTGGAGTGTTTCTTCAGGGGGGACTGAAGCTTTCCTT. Residues: CAWSVSSGGTEAFL.

The chain combines TRBV10-3 with TRBJ1-1; no clear D gene. The V end was cut by 10 bases, the J end by 4 bases, with 16 bases between. Per the germline V gene, CDR1 is ENHRY and CDR2 is SYGVKD. The CDR3 runs 13 residues. The CDR3 here is CATQPPGSTEAFF. In nucleotides, the CDR3 is TGTGCCACCCAACCCCCCGGGAGCACTGAAGCTTTCTTT.

This clonotype turned up a few times. The chain couples TRBV19 to TRBJ2-3; D tentatively fits TRBD1 or TRBD2 (5 bases each). V lost 4 bases to trimming and J lost 3 bases, with 17 bases between them. The germline CDR1 and CDR2 sequences are LNHDA and SQIVND (reference sequence). This CDR3 is built from 16 residues. CDR3 bases: TGTGCCAGTAGTAAGGGGACGCTACTAGGAACAGATACGCAGTATTTT. Encoded protein: CASSKGTLLGTDTQYF.

This clonotype was seen many times. The V gene is TRBV28, the J gene TRBJ2-7; D tentatively reads TRBD1 or TRBD2 (5 bases each). The CDR3 runs to 14 residues. The germline V gene has CDR1 MDHEN and CDR2 SYDVKM. Deletions cut 5 bases from V and 4 bases from J, with 15 bases between. The CDR3 sequence: CASSPAGTTYEQYF. The CDR3 coding sequence is TGTGCCAGCAGTCCAGCCGGGACGACTTACGAGCAGTACTTC.

In this sample, this clonotype turned up many times. The CDR3: CASSPRLDFLSYNEQFF. As DNA, the CDR3 is TGTGCCAGCAGTCCCCGCCTGGACTTCCTCTCCTACAATGAGCAGTTCTTC. The chain recombines TRBV27 with TRBJ2-1; D perhaps matches TRBD2 (5 bases). The V end lost 5 bases, the J end lost 0 bases, and 17 bases lay between the germline ends. The germline gives CDR1 MNHEY, CDR2 SMNVEV (reference sequence). This CDR3 has 17 amino acids.

This clonotype was recorded many times. The V gene is TRBV13, the J gene TRBJ1-1; no reliable D call. With 7 bases removed from V and 2 bases from J, the gap between germline ends came to 5 bases. Per the germline V gene, CDR1 is PRHDT and CDR2 is FYEKMQ (reference sequence). The length of the CDR3 is 11 residues. CDR3 sequence reads: CASTVNTEAFF. CDR3 DNA: TGTGCCAGCACTGTTAACACTGAAGCTTTCTTT.

This clonotype was found many times. V and J are TRBV12-3 or TRBV12-4 and TRBJ2-3, with TRBD2 identical over 11 bases. There are 15 residues in the CDR3. The ends lost 6 bases at V and 5 bases at J; junction bases unmatched: 7. The CDR3 DNA follows: TGTGCCAGCAGGCCACTAGCGGGAGTAGTAGATACGCAGTATTTT. Residues: CASRPLAGVVDTQYF.

This clonotype was seen many times. The CDR3 DNA follows: TGTGCCAGCTCACCATTTCAGGGGGAAACTGAAGCTTTCTTT. Amino acid sequence: CASSPFQGETEAFF. The J gene is TRBJ1-1, the V gene TRBV18; the match to TRBD1 covers 7 bases. J lost 5 bases, V lost 2 bases, and 5 bases had no gene match. The CDR3 totals 14 residues. Germline V gives CDR1 KGHSH, CDR2 LQKENI.

A remark on this clonotype: This sequence may be a read error, since a much larger clone differs from it by one base. V and J are TRBV28 and TRBJ2-1; 15 bases map to TRBD2. Per the germline V gene, CDR1 is MDHEN and CDR2 is SYDVKM. This CDR3 region has 18 residues. CDR3 sequence reads: CAGSSGTSGRFYRNEQFF. DNA of the CDR3: TGTGCCGGCAGTTCCGGGACTAGCGGGAGGTTCTACCGGAATGAGCAGTTCTTC. The whole variable domain, remainder taken from reference TRBV28 and TRBJ2-1, is DVKVTQSSRYLVKRTGEKVFLECVQDMDHENMFWYRQDPGLGLRLIYFSYDVKMKEKGDIPEGYSVSREKKERFSLILESASTNQTSMYLCAGSSGTSGRFYRNEQFFGPGTRLTVL.

This clonotype was observed a few times. The rearrangement joins TRBV27 to TRBJ2-5, with TRBD2 as a possible D gene (5 bases). V lost 0 bases to trimming and J lost 5 bases, with 10 bases between them. The CDR3 has 14 amino acids. Germline V gene sequence: CDR1 MNHEY, CDR2 SMNVEV (reference sequence). Here the CDR3 DNA reads TGTGCCAGCAGTTTATCGGCGCCGGGGGAGACCCAGTACTTC. Protein: CASSLSAPGETQYF.

The table lists this clonotype with many counts. The chain uses TRBV6-2 or TRBV6-3 and TRBJ1-2; weak D call: TRBD1 (6 bases). The CDR3 loop spans 18 amino acids. V lost 6 bases, J lost 0 bases, and 23 bases lay in between. Germline V CDR1 and CDR2: MNHEY, SVGEGT. This CDR3 reads CASRPGRRQVDTNYGYTF. The CDR3 DNA reads as TGTGCCAGCAGACCGGGACGGAGACAGGTGGATACTAACTATGGCTACACCTTC.

The V call is TRBV20-1, the J call TRBJ2-7, with TRBD1 matching over 8 bases. Per germline, CDR1 DFQATT and CDR2 SNEGSKA (reference sequence). The CDR3 covers 12 residues. V was pared by 6 bases and J by 6 bases, with 7 bases of the junction left unmatched. Written as DNA, the CDR3 is TGCAGTGCCGAACCGCAGGGGGCCGAGCAGTACTTC. Residues: CSAEPQGAEQYF.

The sample holds many counts of this clonotype. The genes are TRBV2 and TRBJ1-2; 10 positions match TRBD1. The junction had 6 bases not matched to a gene; V was cut back by 5 bases and J by 6 bases. CDR1 and CDR2 from the germline V gene are SNHLY and FYNNEI. This CDR3 contains 14 residues. CDR3 nucleotide sequence: TGTGCCAGCAGTTACCGGGACAGGGGCCATGGCTACACCTTC. This encodes CASSYRDRGHGYTF.

This clonotype has at least ten counts. The rearrangement uses TRBV13 and TRBJ2-1; 8 nucleotides match TRBD1. Trimming removed 2 bases from V and 4 bases from J; junction bases left unmatched: 4. The CDR3 is made up of 15 amino acids. The germline V gene encodes CDR1 PRHDT and CDR2 FYEKMQ (reference sequence). In DNA, the CDR3 is TGTGCCAGCAGCTTAACAGGGGGTTTATACAATGAGCAGTTCTTC. Protein: CASSLTGGLYNEQFF. The entire variable domain, with the rest obtained from reference TRBV13 and TRBJ2-1, is as follows: AAGVIQSPRHLIKEKRETATLKCYPIPRHDTVYWYQQGPGQDPQFLISFYEKMQSDKGSIPDRFSAQQFSDYHSELNMSSLELGDSALYFCASSLTGGLYNEQFFGPGTRLTVL.

In its sample, this clonotype was seen a few times. The CDR3 nucleotides read TGTGCCAGCAGCTTAGACAGGTCTAGGGGGACCCAGTACTTC. Translated, it gives CASSLDRSRGTQYF. This sequence joins TRBV5-6 and TRBJ2-5; a possible D gene is TRBD1 (6 bases). The CDR3 is made up of 14 amino acids. V was pared by 2 bases and J by 7 bases, with 15 bases between. Germline values: CDR1 SGHDT, CDR2 YYEEEE.

The J gene is TRBJ2-7, the V gene TRBV7-9, with 10 positions matching TRBD1. CDR1 is SEHNR and CDR2 is FQNEAQ in the germline V gene (reference sequence). V shed 5 bases and J 6 bases; nucleotides not matched to a gene: 10. The CDR3 has 15 residues. The CDR3 protein is CASSATGGLLTEQYF. The CDR3 DNA reads TGTGCCAGCAGCGCGACAGGGGGCCTCTTGACCGAGCAGTACTTC.

This clonotype was found many times. The chain has TRBV5-1 and TRBJ2-1; 12 positions match TRBD2. CDR1 is SGHRS, CDR2 YFSETQ, per germline. V was clipped by 2 bases and J by 7 bases; unmatched bases: 7. The CDR3 loop spans 16 amino acids. The DNA of the CDR3 is TGCGCCAGCAGCTTAGGACTAGCGGGACGGTTAAATGAGCAGTTCTTC. As protein: CASSLGLAGRLNEQFF.

The chain couples TRBV14 to TRBJ2-1; 7 bases fit TRBD2. Per germline, CDR1 SGHDN and CDR2 FVKESK. The ends lost 4 bases at V and 7 bases at J; junction bases unmatched: 16. The CDR3 consists of 17 residues. CDR3 residues: CASSLFPFASGGNEQFF. The CDR3 DNA reads as TGTGCCAGCAGCCTTTTCCCGTTCGCTAGCGGAGGGAATGAGCAGTTCTTC.

V gene TRBV27 combines with J gene TRBJ2-7; 7 nucleotides agree with TRBD2. CDR1 and CDR2 from the germline V gene are MNHEY and SMNVEV (reference sequence). The CDR3 is made up of 15 amino acids. The V gene end was trimmed by 4 bases and the J gene end by 4 bases; junction bases not matched to a gene: 10. The CDR3: CASSSPGGPRYEQYF. DNA of the CDR3: TGTGCCAGCAGTTCCCCGGGGGGTCCTCGATACGAGCAGTACTTC.

The chain couples TRBV7-2 to TRBJ2-5; D is possibly TRBD2 (5 bases). V was clipped by 3 bases and J by 4 bases, with 18 bases between them. CDR1 is SGHTA and CDR2 is FQGNSA in the germline V gene. The CDR3 has 16 amino acids. The CDR3 bases are TGTGCCAGCAGCTTTGTGGACTCTTCCGCGGGAGAGACCCAGTACTTC. Translation gives CASSFVDSSAGETQYF. Based on the CDR3 plus reference TRBV7-2 and TRBJ2-5, the full variable domain is GAGVSQSPSNKVTEKGKDVELRCDPISGHTALYWYRQSLGQGLEFLIYFQGNSAPDKSGLPSDRFSAERTGGSVSTLTIQRTQQEDSAVYLCASSFVDSSAGETQYFGPGTRLLVL.

This clonotype has a handful of counts. This chain connects TRBV24-1 to TRBJ2-1, with 8 nucleotides matching TRBD2. J was trimmed by 8 bases and V by 0 bases; bases with no gene match: 5. The CDR3 has 15 amino acids. Germline loops: CDR1 KGHDR, CDR2 SFDVKD. CDR3 loop: CATSDLSSGSDEQFF. As DNA, the CDR3 is TGTGCCACCAGTGATTTGTCCAGCGGGAGTGATGAGCAGTTCTTC.

This clonotype was recorded many times. The rearrangement joins TRBV29-1 to TRBJ2-3; D is unresolved. The V end lost 7 bases, the J end lost 5 bases, and 16 bases lay between the germline ends. Germline V CDR1 and CDR2: SQVTM, ANQGSEA. This CDR3 spans 13 amino acids. The CDR3 DNA reads TGCAGCGCCCAAAGCCGGGTGGGAGATACGCAGTATTTT. It specifies CSAQSRVGDTQYF.